This is a list of T cell receptor beta chains from one sample in a study of blood T cell repertoires in COVID-19. Here immunoSEQ multiplex PCR was the method, and the copy in TCRdb shows in-frame clones only, minus some. The data hold 350,000 to 450,000 clones, with around nine tenths observed a single time. Sample: PBMCs or T cells enriched from blood (not recorded which). The receptors shown here come from a woman under 40 who had recovered from COVID-19. The CDR3 runs from the conserved cysteine through the conserved F or W. Each record gives: CDR3 protein, CDR3 DNA, clone size, V gene, J gene, CDR3 length, D gene. D genes are given only for firm matches. Some rows have no size entry. The others give once, few or many, or a class for an expanded clone.

CDR3: CASSLVPSGRARTGELFF
DNA: TGTGCCAGCAGCTTAGTCCCTAGCGGGAGGGCCAGGACCGGGGAGCTGTTTTTT
size: -
V: TRBV7-3
J: TRBJ2-2
length: 18
D: TRBD2

CDR3: CASSFRTRPNTGELFF
DNA: TGTGCCAGCAGCTTCCGGACTAGACCGAACACCGGGGAGCTGTTTTTT
size: once
V: TRBV7-8
J: TRBJ2-2
length: 16
D: TRBD2

CDR3: CASSEWGRGASTDTQYF
DNA: TGTGCCAGCAGCGAGTGGGGAAGGGGTGCTAGCACAGATACGCAGTATTTT
size: -
V: TRBV9
J: TRBJ2-3
length: 17
D: -

CDR3: CAWSVPPRTEQYF
DNA: TGTGCCTGGAGTGTACCCCCCCGGACAGAGCAGTACTTC
size: once
V: TRBV30
J: TRBJ2-7
length: 13
D: -

CDR3: CASTNSGAQETQYF
DNA: TGCGCCAGCACAAATAGCGGGGCGCAAGAGACCCAGTACTTC
size: -
V: TRBV5-1
J: TRBJ2-5
length: 14
D: TRBD2

CDR3: CATSRGWQQETQYF
DNA: TGTGCCACCAGCAGAGGGTGGCAGCAAGAGACCCAGTACTTC
size: -
V: TRBV15
J: TRBJ2-5
length: 14
D: -

CDR3: CASSYSGTGSSYEQYF
DNA: TGTGCCAGCAGTTACTCGGGGACAGGGAGCTCCTACGAGCAGTACTTC
size: -
V: TRBV6-2/TRBV6-3
J: TRBJ2-7
length: 16
D: TRBD1

CDR3: CASSSLPGQGNSPLHF
DNA: TGCGCCAGCAGCTCCCTCCCGGGACAGGGGAATTCACCCCTCCACTTT
size: -
V: TRBV5-1
J: TRBJ1-6
length: 16
D: TRBD1

CDR3: CASRDRKLNTGELFF
DNA: TGTGCCAGCAGGGACAGAAAGTTGAACACCGGGGAGCTGTTTTTT
size: -
V: TRBV11-1
J: TRBJ2-2
length: 15
D: -

CDR3: CASGGQGGNTEAFF
DNA: TGTGCCAGTGGGGGACAGGGGGGGAACACTGAAGCTTTCTTT
size: -
V: TRBV19
J: TRBJ1-1
length: 14
D: TRBD1

CDR3: CSASMAGGKEQYF
DNA: TGCAGTGCTAGTATGGCAGGGGGTAAGGAGCAGTACTTC
size: -
V: TRBV20-1
J: TRBJ2-7
length: 13
D: TRBD1

CDR3: CSGRRQANTEAFF
DNA: TGCAGCGGTAGACGACAGGCGAACACTGAAGCTTTCTTT
size: -
V: TRBV29-1
J: TRBJ1-1
length: 13
D: -

CDR3: CASSQKAASGLYEQYF
DNA: TGTGCCAGCAGCCAGAAGGCGGCTAGCGGGCTCTACGAGCAGTACTTC
size: -
V: TRBV14
J: TRBJ2-7
length: 16
D: TRBD2

CDR3: CASSFQANVESPLHF
DNA: TGTGCCAGCAGTTTTCAGGCGAACGTAGAGTCACCCCTCCACTTT
size: -
V: TRBV27
J: TRBJ1-6
length: 15
D: -

CDR3: CASSLGQGTGNTIYF
DNA: TGTGCCAGCAGCTTGGGACAGGGGACTGGAAACACCATATATTTT
size: once
V: TRBV7-9
J: TRBJ1-3
length: 15
D: TRBD1

CDR3: CASGAEMNTEAFF
DNA: TGTGCCAGTGGGGCAGAAATGAACACTGAAGCTTTCTTT
size: -
V: TRBV6-4
J: TRBJ1-1
length: 13
D: -

CDR3: CASSLPARDRESMNTEAFF
DNA: TGTGCCAGCAGCCTCCCCGCCCGGGACAGGGAATCCATGAACACTGAAGCTTTCTTT
size: -
V: TRBV2
J: TRBJ1-1
length: 19
D: TRBD1

CDR3: CAWSDPRLQRVTNQPQHF
DNA: TGTGCCTGGAGTGACCCCCGTTTACAGAGAGTAACGAATCAGCCCCAGCATTTT
size: -
V: TRBV30
J: TRBJ1-5
length: 18
D: -

CDR3: CASRPNDREYYGYTF
DNA: TGTGCCAGCAGACCTAACGACAGGGAATACTATGGCTACACCTTC
size: -
V: TRBV3-1/TRBV3-2
J: TRBJ1-2
length: 15
D: TRBD1

CDR3: CASSIPGTSAYNEQFF
DNA: TGCGCCAGCAGCATCCCCGGGACTAGCGCCTACAATGAGCAGTTCTTC
size: -
V: TRBV5-1
J: TRBJ2-1
length: 16
D: TRBD2

CDR3: CASSLGQNYEQYF
DNA: TGCGCCAGCAGCTTGGGTCAGAACTACGAGCAGTACTTC
size: -
V: TRBV5-1
J: TRBJ2-7
length: 13
D: -

CDR3: CASSPPTVQETQYF
DNA: TGTGCCAGCAGTCCCCCGACAGTACAAGAGACCCAGTACTTC
size: -
V: TRBV25-1
J: TRBJ2-5
length: 14
D: -

CDR3: CASSSTGRQPSGANVLTF
DNA: TGCGCCAGCAGCTCAACCGGAAGACAGCCGTCAGGGGCCAACGTCCTGACTTTC
size: -
V: TRBV5-1
J: TRBJ2-6
length: 18
D: -

CDR3: CAWSRTARSGNTIYF
DNA: TGTGCCTGGAGTAGGACAGCTCGCTCTGGAAACACCATATATTTT
size: -
V: TRBV30
J: TRBJ1-3
length: 15
D: -

CDR3: CASSFQDLDEQYF
DNA: TGTGCCAGCAGCTTTCAAGACTTAGACGAGCAGTACTTC
size: many
V: TRBV11-2
J: TRBJ2-7
length: 13
D: -

CDR3: CASSLADEQFF
DNA: TGCGCCAGCAGCTTGGCCGATGAGCAGTTCTTC
size: -
V: TRBV5-1
J: TRBJ2-1
length: 11
D: -

CDR3: CASSQDRTGDTQYF
DNA: TGTGCCAGCAGCCAAGATAGGACTGGAGATACGCAGTATTTT
size: -
V: TRBV3-1/TRBV3-2
J: TRBJ2-3
length: 14
D: -

CDR3: CASSLEVASGGANEQFF
DNA: TGTGCCAGCAGCTTAGAGGTAGCTAGCGGGGGGGCGAATGAGCAGTTCTTC
size: -
V: TRBV7-9
J: TRBJ2-1
length: 17
D: TRBD2

CDR3: CASSLTGTVNTEAFF
DNA: TGTGCCAGCAGTTTAACCGGGACAGTGAACACTGAAGCTTTCTTT
size: -
V: TRBV6-5
J: TRBJ1-1
length: 15
D: TRBD1

CDR3: CASSKDRGIPYEQYF
DNA: TGTGCCAGCAGCAAGGACAGGGGAATCCCCTACGAGCAGTACTTC
size: -
V: TRBV7-2
J: TRBJ2-7
length: 15
D: TRBD1

CDR3: CASSMDRRGELFF
DNA: TGTGCCAGTAGTATGGACAGACGCGGGGAGCTGTTTTTT
size: -
V: TRBV19
J: TRBJ2-2
length: 13
D: -

CDR3: CASSQEIAVGQPQHF
DNA: TGCGCCAGCAGCCAAGAAATAGCCGTCGGTCAGCCCCAGCATTTT
size: -
V: TRBV4-1
J: TRBJ1-5
length: 15
D: -

CDR3: CASSQDSLLDSTYRDEQYF
DNA: TGTGCCAGCAGCCAAGACTCCCTCCTGGACAGTACATACCGGGACGAGCAGTACTTC
size: -
V: TRBV3-1/TRBV3-2
J: TRBJ2-7
length: 19
D: -

CDR3: CATSTPRDRVDEKLFF
DNA: TGTGCCACCAGCACCCCCCGGGACAGGGTAGATGAAAAACTGTTTTTT
size: -
V: TRBV15
J: TRBJ1-4
length: 16
D: TRBD1

CDR3: CASSRQALNTEAFF
DNA: TGCGCCAGCAGCCGACAGGCCTTGAACACTGAAGCTTTCTTT
size: -
V: TRBV5-1
J: TRBJ1-1
length: 14
D: -